The 30 T cell receptor beta chains presented below share a single source sample, sequenced in a study of cytomegalovirus exposure and HLA in healthy donors. This PCR relied on a set of 60 Vbeta primers and 13 Jbeta primers. TCRdb keeps only in-frame clones here, not all; method: immunoSEQ multiplex PCR. The table lists 130,000 to 150,000 clones, 80% of them singletons. Sequencing was done on a sample of PBMCs. Source of these receptors: a middle-aged man in good health and CMV-seronegative.

The chain combines TRBV27 with TRBJ2-5; 7 bases line up with TRBD2. This CDR3 has 13 amino acids. J gave up 3 bases and V 6 bases, and 4 bases lay outside the gene matches. Germline values: CDR1 MNHEY, CDR2 SMNVEV (reference sequence). The CDR3 region is CASRPRGEETQYF. In DNA, the CDR3 is TGTGCCAGCAGACCCCGGGGGGAAGAGACCCAGTACTTC.

V and J are TRBV19 and TRBJ2-2, with TRBD1 matching over 7 bases. CDR3 length: 14 amino acids. CDR1 and CDR2 from the germline V gene are LNHDA and SQIVND (reference sequence). J lost 8 bases, V lost 10 bases, and 13 bases had no gene match. The chain's CDR3 is CATAVTGVRGELFF. The CDR3 DNA reads as TGTGCCACCGCAGTCACAGGGGTGCGAGGGGAGCTGTTTTTT.

This chain joins TRBV7-2 and TRBJ1-1; 8 nucleotides line up with TRBD1. Germline V lookup: CDR1 SGHTA, CDR2 FQGNSA. The CDR3 is 13 amino acids. The V segment lost 5 bases and the J segment 6 bases; nucleotides outside the gene matches: 5. The CDR3 sequence is CASSPDRGAEAFF. The CDR3 region has the DNA TGTGCCAGCAGCCCCGACAGGGGCGCTGAAGCTTTCTTT.

The chain employs TRBV14 and TRBJ2-2, with unresolved D. With 6 bases removed from V and 3 bases from J, the gap between germline ends came to 5 bases. There are 12 residues in the CDR3. Germline CDR1 reads SGHDN; CDR2 reads FVKESK. This CDR3 is CASRLYTGELFF. CDR3 nucleotides: TGTGCCAGCAGATTATACACCGGGGAGCTGTTTTTT.

V and J are TRBV6-5 and TRBJ1-5, with 8 bases fitting TRBD1. The germline gives CDR1 MNHEY, CDR2 SVGAGI. Trimming cost V 6 bases and J 7 bases; bases outside gene matches: 5. This CDR3 spans 13 amino acids. The CDR3, as DNA: TGTGCCAGCAGAGCGGACAGGGCGCAGCCCCAGCATTTT. Its translation: CASRADRAQPQHF.

The chain links TRBV9 to TRBJ2-5; D is possibly TRBD2 (5 bases). CDR1 and CDR2 (germline): SGDLS, YYNGEE. V lost 0 bases to trimming and J lost 7 bases, with 10 bases between them. CDR3 length: 13 residues. In DNA, the CDR3 is TGTGCCAGCAGCGTAGGAGGGATTGGGACCCAGTACTTC. It codes for CASSVGGIGTQYF.

The V call is TRBV30, the J call TRBJ2-3, with D possibly matching TRBD1 (6 bases). Germline V gene lookup returns CDR1 GTSNPN and CDR2 SVGIG (reference sequence). Between the trimmed V and J ends, which lost 0 bases and 4 bases, there was a span of 11 bases. This CDR3 is built from 14 residues. The CDR3 spells CAWSVGALADTQYF. The CDR3 region has the DNA TGTGCCTGGAGTGTGGGGGCTTTGGCAGATACGCAGTATTTT.

This rearrangement joins TRBV6-6 to TRBJ2-7; possible D gene TRBD2, 5 bases. V lost 5 bases to trimming and J lost 2 bases, with 13 bases between them. The germline gives CDR1 MNHNY, CDR2 SVGAGI (reference sequence). The CDR3 consists of 14 residues. The CDR3 nucleotides read TGTGCCAGCAGTCCCCGGACTTACCCCTACGAGCAGTACTTC. Translating it yields CASSPRTYPYEQYF.

The chain joins TRBV14 to TRBJ2-5; 7 nucleotides align to TRBD1. The ends lost 10 bases at V and 9 bases at J; junction bases unmatched: 32. CDR3 length: 19 amino acids. Germline CDR1 SGHDN, CDR2 FVKESK. The chain's CDR3 is CAISPSTGTAGSGIVAQYF. In nucleotides, the CDR3 is TGTGCCATCTCGCCCTCCACCGGGACAGCTGGGTCAGGCATCGTGGCCCAGTACTTC. The full variable domain, rest sourced from reference TRBV14 and TRBJ2-5, is EAGVTQFPSHSVIEKGQTVTLRCDPISGHDNLYWYRRVMGKEIKFLLHFVKESKQDESGMPNNRFLAERTGGTYSTLKVQPAELEDSGVYFCAISPSTGTAGSGIVAQYFGPGTRLLVL.

The J gene is TRBJ2-7, the V gene TRBV5-6, with 10 bases identical to TRBD1. This CDR3 contains 15 residues. The V gene end was trimmed by 2 bases and the J gene end by 4 bases; junction bases not matched to a gene: 6. Germline CDR1 SGHDT, CDR2 YYEEEE. This chain's CDR3 is CASSLTGTGVYEQYF. CDR3 bases: TGTGCCAGCAGCTTAACCGGGACAGGGGTGTACGAGCAGTACTTC.

The J gene is TRBJ2-1, the V gene TRBV7-9, with TRBD2 matching 8 bases. The germline V gene encodes CDR1 SEHNR and CDR2 FQNEAQ (reference sequence). CDR3 length: 16 amino acids. The trim removed 5 bases at V and 0 bases at J, leaving 6 bases unmatched. CDR3 in amino acids: CASSPRAGGSYNEQFF. The CDR3 nucleotides are TGTGCCAGCAGCCCTAGGGCGGGGGGCTCCTACAATGAGCAGTTCTTC.

V is TRBV12-1 and J is TRBJ2-2; TRBD1, the table's D call, was not compared with the DNA. TRBV12-1 is recorded as a pseudogene. The CDR3 sequence is 13 residues long. The CDR3 DNA reads TGTGCCAGCAGCTCTACAGGTGCCGGGGAGCTGTTTTTT. Its translation: CASSSTGAGELFF.

This chain joins TRBV6-6 and TRBJ2-7; D possibly corresponds to TRBD1 (5 bases). CDR3 length equals 13 residues. V was cut by 2 bases and J by 3 bases, with 8 bases left in between. Germline lookup yields CDR1 MNHNY and CDR2 SVGAGI (reference sequence). CDR3 region: CASSYGAGYEQYF. The CDR3 nucleotides read TGTGCCAGCAGTTACGGGGCAGGCTACGAGCAGTACTTC.

This clone turned up a few times. The J gene is TRBJ1-1, the V gene TRBV19; TRBD1 aligns across 7 bases. The CDR3 runs 13 residues. With V trimmed by 8 bases and J by 5 bases, 8 bases remained unmatched. The V gene's germline CDR1 is LNHDA and CDR2 SQIVND (reference sequence). For the CDR3, the DNA is TGTGCCAGTTCCACAGGGGTGTGGACTGAAGCTTTCTTT. As protein: CASSTGVWTEAFF.

This clone showed up just once. This chain links TRBV30 with TRBJ1-2; D ambiguous. Germline V gives CDR1 GTSNPN, CDR2 SVGIG (reference sequence). The CDR3 extends over 13 amino acids. The V gene lost 3 bases and the J gene lost 6 bases, with 14 bases spanning the gap. CDR3 nucleotide sequence: TGTGCCTGGAGAGATATTAAGGAGGATGGCTACACCTTC. Its protein product is CAWRDIKEDGYTF.

This clone turned up a few times. This sequence joins TRBV10-1 and TRBJ2-1; 8 bases match TRBD2. CDR1 is WNHNN and CDR2 is SYGVQD in the germline V gene (reference sequence). The CDR3 contains 16 residues. Trimming took 0 bases from V and 4 from J; bases not matched to a gene: 5. CDR3 protein: CASSESTTSGYNEQFF. The CDR3 nucleotides read TGCGCCAGCAGTGAGTCAACTACTAGCGGATACAATGAGCAGTTCTTC.

There are a few counts of this clone. This chain joins TRBV4-1 and TRBJ2-3; TRBD2 aligns across 15 bases. Germline CDR1 MGHRA, CDR2 YSYEKL. This CDR3 region has 18 residues. V shed 2 bases and J 1 base; nucleotides not matched to a gene: 4. The CDR3 protein is CASSQPGLAGGGTDTQYF. The CDR3 bases are TGCGCCAGCAGCCAACCGGGACTAGCGGGGGGCGGCACAGATACGCAGTATTTT.

The DNA for the CDR3 is TGTGCCAGCAGTTCACAGACTCGACAGGGGTTGACCCAGTACTTC. As protein: CASSSQTRQGLTQYF. V is TRBV2 and J is TRBJ2-5; TRBD1 matches at 8 bases. V lost 5 bases and J lost 7; bases outside the gene matches: 12. The germline gives CDR1 SNHLY, CDR2 FYNNEI. The CDR3 extends over 15 amino acids.

The chain joins TRBV19 to TRBJ2-3; 11 nucleotides line up with TRBD2. Germline assignment: CDR1 LNHDA and CDR2 SQIVND (reference sequence). The trim removed 3 bases at V and 2 bases at J, leaving 4 bases unmatched. The CDR3 loop spans 16 amino acids. The CDR3: CASSIPSGGFTDTQYF. CDR3 DNA sequence: TGTGCCAGTAGTATCCCTAGCGGGGGGTTCACAGATACGCAGTATTTT.

This chain connects TRBV19 to TRBJ1-4; D may be TRBD1 (5 bases). The V gene lost 3 bases and the J gene lost 8 bases, with 13 bases spanning the gap. This CDR3 is built from 14 residues. The germline CDR1 and CDR2 sequences are LNHDA and SQIVND (reference sequence). The CDR3 region has the DNA TGTGCCAGTAGTATTACGGGGGACGGAGAAAAACTGTTTTTT. The encoded protein is CASSITGDGEKLFF.

The chain couples TRBV18 to TRBJ2-7; 9 bases are shared with TRBD1. V was clipped by 4 bases and J by 3 bases; unmatched bases: 13. The CDR3 consists of 17 residues. CDR1 KGHSH and CDR2 LQKENI come from the germline V gene. CDR3 loop: CASSLIGTGTGFYEQYF. CDR3 coding DNA: TGTGCCAGCTCACTCATAGGGACCGGGACAGGGTTCTACGAGCAGTACTTC.

The gene calls are TRBV18 and TRBJ1-2; 10 bases are shared with TRBD1. The ends lost 3 bases at V and 8 bases at J; junction bases unmatched: 9. Germline V gene sequence: CDR1 KGHSH, CDR2 LQKENI. The CDR3 loop spans 15 amino acids. The CDR3 bases are TGTGCCAGCTCACCCGGGACAGGGGTTTCAAGCGGCTACACCTTC. Translation gives CASSPGTGVSSGYTF.

The chain uses TRBV9 and TRBJ2-1; the D gene is possibly TRBD1 (6 bases). Per germline, CDR1 SGDLS and CDR2 YYNGEE. The CDR3 loop spans 16 amino acids. V gave up 4 bases and J gave up 4 bases, with 18 bases separating them. The CDR3 nucleotides are TGTGCCAGCAGCACCCGGGACACTTCACTTTACAATGAGCAGTTCTTC. Residues: CASSTRDTSLYNEQFF.

V is TRBV5-1 and J is TRBJ2-3; D possibly corresponds to TRBD1 (6 bases). Trimming stripped 5 bases from V and 2 bases from J, with 12 bases between. CDR1 SGHRS and CDR2 YFSETQ come from the germline V gene. The CDR3 runs 14 residues. CDR3 amino acids: CASRSRQATDTQYF. CDR3 in DNA: TGCGCCAGCAGATCCCGACAGGCCACAGATACGCAGTATTTT.

V usage is TRBV5-6 and J usage is TRBJ2-1; D might be TRBD2 (6 bases). The CDR3 totals 17 residues. V was cut by 1 base and J by 0 bases, with 14 bases left in between. Germline values: CDR1 SGHDT, CDR2 YYEEEE. Written as DNA, the CDR3 is TGTGCCAGCAGCTTGTTGTTTGGGGGGAACTCCTACAATGAGCAGTTCTTC. Encoded protein: CASSLLFGGNSYNEQFF.

The rearrangement joins TRBV11-2 to TRBJ1-5, with 8 bases fitting TRBD1. Losses at the gene ends were 5 bases for V and 3 bases for J; bases not matched to a gene: 6. Germline lookup yields CDR1 SGHAT and CDR2 FQNNGV. This CDR3 comprises 15 residues. CDR3: CASSIRTGINQPQHF. CDR3 nucleotides: TGTGCCAGCAGCATCAGGACAGGGATCAATCAGCCCCAGCATTTT.

V is TRBV14 and J is TRBJ2-7, with 10 bases matching TRBD1. The V segment lost 3 bases and the J segment 2 bases; nucleotides outside the gene matches: 7. This CDR3 comprises 16 residues. Germline lookup yields CDR1 SGHDN and CDR2 FVKESK. The CDR3 loop is CASSHNRDRGPYEQYF. Written as DNA, the CDR3 is TGTGCCAGCAGCCATAACCGGGACAGGGGCCCCTACGAGCAGTACTTC.

This chain uses TRBV9 with TRBJ1-5, with 8 bases that match TRBD1. The CDR3 runs 16 residues. The germline V gene encodes CDR1 SGDLS and CDR2 YYNGEE. J gave up 2 bases and V 3 bases, and 7 bases lay outside the gene matches. CDR3 protein: CASSGGTGSGNQPQHF. The CDR3 nucleotides read TGTGCCAGCAGCGGGGGGACAGGCTCGGGCAATCAGCCCCAGCATTTT.

The chain uses TRBV7-2 and TRBJ2-5; 15 bases are a match to TRBD2. J was trimmed by 5 bases and V by 1 base; bases with no gene match: 8. Germline CDR1 reads SGHTA; CDR2 reads FQGNSA. This CDR3 has 18 amino acids. CDR3: CASSLEGLAGGKKETQYF. As DNA, the CDR3 is TGTGCCAGCAGCTTAGAAGGACTAGCGGGGGGGAAAAAGGAGACCCAGTACTTC.

The gene calls are TRBV29-1 and TRBJ2-7; 7 bases fit TRBD2. CDR1 and CDR2 from the germline V gene are SQVTM and ANQGSEA. This CDR3 is 13 amino acids long. The V and J ends lost 3 bases and 3 bases, in that order; junction bases with no gene match: 5. The CDR3 region has the DNA TGCAGCGTTGAGGGGGGGACTTACTACGAGCAGTACTTC. Translated: CSVEGGTYYEQYF.